Listed below are T cell receptor beta chains from one sample, sequenced in a study of immune characterization of retroperitoneal liposarcoma. Each CDR3 protein gets one entry after TCRdb re-called the PCR reads with MiXCR. The sample has some 9,600 distinct CDR3 sequences, around a third seen once. Sequencing input: tumor tissue. The source is a male donor with retroperitoneal liposarcoma. The CDR3 runs from the conserved cysteine through the conserved F or W.

15	TRBJ2-1	TRBV7-2	CASSPLRGGSYEQFF
15	TRBJ2-3	TRBV7-2	CASSLVGLATDTQYF
15	TRBJ2-6	TRBV6-6	CASNNRGDGANVLTF
15	TRBJ2-2	TRBV11-1	CASSLRGSGTGELFF
15	TRBJ2-5	TRBV6-8	CASSRRPICPCEQYF
14	TRBJ2-1	TRBV7-3	CASSSGLVIDEQFF
16	TRBJ2-3	TRBV7-6	CASRLTPVLGTDTQYF
21	TRBJ2-1	TRBV27	CASSLRSSGVVGLAGGDEQFF
16	TRBJ2-4	TRBV6-6	CASRESQGPAKNIQYF
14	TRBJ1-1	TRBV7-8	CASSPEAVNTEAFF
13	TRBJ2-7	TRBV11-3	CASSLVGAYEQYF
17	TRBJ2-3	TRBV7-8	CASSSIAGGPGADTQYF
13	TRBJ2-5	TRBV7-9	CASSFVQQETQYF